Below, 27 T cell receptor beta chains from the same sample are listed, as sequenced in a study of cytotoxic CD8 clonotypes in ibrutinib-treated CLL. Profiling relied on immunoSEQ multiplex PCR, and the TCRdb table lists in-frame clones only, not all of them. The sample shows 200,000 to 250,000 clones, 70% of them seen only once. Source: PBMCs, taken after 24 months of ibrutinib treatment. The receptors come from a human donor with chronic lymphocytic leukemia.

The gene calls are TRBV2 and TRBJ2-1; no clear D. In germline, CDR1 is SNHLY, CDR2 FYNNEI. This CDR3 region has 13 residues. Trimming removed 3 bases at V and 4 bases at J, with 7 bases between. The chain's CDR3 is CASSEAVYNEQFF. For the CDR3, the DNA is TGTGCCAGCAGTGAGGCGGTTTACAATGAGCAGTTCTTC.

The V call is TRBV27, the J call TRBJ2-7; 9 bases line up with TRBD2. Germline V CDR1 and CDR2: MNHEY, SMNVEV (reference sequence). The CDR3 is made up of 14 amino acids. V lost 3 bases, J lost 2 bases, and 2 bases stayed unmatched. CDR3 sequence (DNA): TGTGCCAGCAGTTTTCTAGCGGGAACCTACGAGCAGTACTTC. Its translation is CASSFLAGTYEQYF.

This clone was counted a single time. V is TRBV28 and J is TRBJ2-1; 12 bases match TRBD2. The CDR3 has 15 amino acids. Germline CDR1 and CDR2: MDHEN and SYDVKM. The V and J ends lost 7 bases and 4 bases, in that order; junction bases with no gene match: 5. The CDR3 DNA reads TGTGCCAGCACCTCCGGGACTAGCGGGTACAATGAGCAGTTCTTC. As protein: CASTSGTSGYNEQFF.

The gene calls are TRBV6-5 and TRBJ1-3; unclear D gene. From germline, CDR1 is MNHEY and CDR2 SVGAGI. The CDR3 length is 16 residues. Trimming cost V 2 bases and J 0 bases, with 11 bases left between them. This CDR3 is CASSYDRRNSGNTIYF. In DNA form, the CDR3 reads TGTGCCAGCAGTTACGATCGCAGGAACTCTGGAAACACCATATATTTT.

The gene calls are TRBV5-1 and TRBJ2-3; perhaps TRBD2 as D (6 bases). CDR3 length: 14 residues. Germline V gene data show CDR1 as SGHRS and CDR2 as YFSETQ. V lost 2 bases to trimming and J lost 2 bases, with 9 bases between them. CDR3 DNA: TGCGCCAGCAGCTTCGGGGGAGACACAGATACGCAGTATTTT. Protein sequence: CASSFGGDTDTQYF.

V usage is TRBV30 and J usage is TRBJ1-5, with D possibly matching TRBD1 (6 bases). Trimming took off 4 bases at V and 5 bases at J, with 12 bases between the two ends. Germline CDR1 is GTSNPN and CDR2 is SVGIG (reference sequence). CDR3 size: 13 residues. CDR3 in DNA: TGTGCCTGGACGCCAAGGGGGGATCAGCCCCAGCATTTT. Translated: CAWTPRGDQPQHF.

The chain links TRBV25-1 to TRBJ2-7; 12 bases line up with TRBD2. Germline lookup yields CDR1 MGHDK and CDR2 SYGVNS. This CDR3 comprises 13 residues. The trim removed 7 bases at V and 4 bases at J, leaving 2 bases unmatched. CDR3 loop: CASMLAGGYEQYF. CDR3 in DNA: TGTGCCAGCATGCTAGCGGGAGGGTACGAGCAGTACTTC.

V gene TRBV10-3 combines with J gene TRBJ2-7; 10 bases match TRBD2. The CDR3 extends over 14 amino acids. From germline, CDR1 is ENHRY and CDR2 SYGVKD. V lost 5 bases, J lost 6 bases, and 7 bases stayed unmatched. The CDR3 spells CAISPGLARLEQYF. CDR3 nucleotides: TGTGCCATCAGTCCGGGACTAGCGCGACTCGAGCAGTACTTC.

The chain is built from TRBV4-1 and TRBJ2-7; D is unclear. This CDR3 contains 13 residues. Per the germline V gene, CDR1 is MGHRA and CDR2 is YSYEKL. Trimming took off 1 base at V and 3 bases at J, with 7 bases between the two ends. For the CDR3, the DNA is TGCGCCAGCAGCCAAGGATCCTACTACGAGCAGTACTTC. Translating gives CASSQGSYYEQYF.

This chain connects TRBV28 to TRBJ1-2; 9 nucleotides agree with TRBD1. This CDR3 comprises 17 residues. Germline-derived CDR1 and CDR2 are MDHEN and SYDVKM. The V gene end was trimmed by 0 bases and the J gene end by 4 bases; junction bases not matched to a gene: 9. CDR3 amino acids: CASSLWTGGRSPYGYTF. DNA of the CDR3: TGTGCCAGCAGTTTATGGACAGGGGGGAGATCCCCCTATGGCTACACCTTC.

V usage is TRBV7-2 and J usage is TRBJ2-7; 7 bases match TRBD2. The J segment lost 4 bases and the V segment lost 2 bases, leaving 5 bases of the junction unmatched. CDR3 size: 14 residues. Looked up from germline, CDR1 is SGHTA and CDR2 is FQGNSA. CDR3 sequence (DNA): TGTGCCAGCAGCTTAAGCGGGAAAGCGTACGAGCAGTACTTC. It specifies CASSLSGKAYEQYF.

This clone was counted once. The chain joins TRBV27 to TRBJ2-1; D is possibly TRBD2 (6 bases). Germline V gene lookup returns CDR1 MNHEY and CDR2 SMNVEV (reference sequence). V was pared by 3 bases and J by 7 bases, with 16 bases between. This CDR3 region has 15 residues. CDR3 protein: CASSLTPGGYNEQFF. CDR3 in DNA: TGTGCCAGCAGTTTGACCCCTGGGGGGTATAATGAGCAGTTCTTC.

The chain carries TRBV5-4 and TRBJ2-1; D gene unclear. The germline gives CDR1 SGHNT, CDR2 YYREEE (reference sequence). The CDR3 covers 14 residues. The V end lost 5 bases, the J end lost 8 bases, and 17 bases lay between the germline ends. CDR3 sequence: CASSSPGPVDEQFF. As DNA, the CDR3 is TGTGCCAGCAGTTCCCCAGGTCCAGTCGATGAGCAGTTCTTC.

Only a few counts were recorded for this clone. In DNA form, the CDR3 reads TGCGCCAGCTCCGGTGGGACTAGCGGGTCCTACGAGCAGTACTTC. The encoded protein is CASSGGTSGSYEQYF. J is TRBJ2-7 and V is TRBV10-2; 12 positions match TRBD2. The CDR3 consists of 15 residues. Germline CDR1 reads WSHSY; CDR2 reads SAAADI. The trim removed 8 bases at V and 1 base at J, leaving 6 bases unmatched.

This clone came up many times. The V gene is TRBV19, the J gene TRBJ1-5; D is unclear. CDR1 is LNHDA, CDR2 SQIVND, per germline (reference sequence). V shed 3 bases and J shed 4 bases, with 10 bases lying between them. This CDR3 comprises 14 residues. CDR3: CASSIIAGNQPQHF. CDR3 coding DNA: TGTGCCAGTAGTATCATTGCGGGTAATCAGCCCCAGCATTTT.

V usage is TRBV5-1 and J usage is TRBJ1-1, with 11 bases aligning to TRBD1. V shed 1 base, J shed 2 bases, and the junction held 7 bases outside the gene matches. This CDR3 has 17 amino acids. CDR1 and CDR2 from the germline V gene are SGHRS and YFSETQ. The CDR3 DNA reads as TGCGCCAGCAGCTTGCTCACCGGGACAGGGGGAAACACTGAAGCTTTCTTT. Translation gives CASSLLTGTGGNTEAFF. The full variable domain, in which reference TRBV5-1 and TRBJ1-1 provide the parts outside the CDR3, is KAGVTQTPRYLIKTRGQQVTLSCSPISGHRSVSWYQQTPGQGLQFLFEYFSETQRNKGNFPGRFSGRQFSNSRSEMNVSTLELGDSALYLCASSLLTGTGGNTEAFFGQGTRLTVV.

In its sample, this clone was seen a few times. V is TRBV14 and J is TRBJ2-3; weak D call: TRBD1 (6 bases). The CDR3 consists of 14 residues. Trimming stripped 4 bases from V and 6 bases from J, with 14 bases between. CDR1 is SGHDN and CDR2 is FVKESK in the germline V gene. CDR3 DNA: TGTGCCAGCAGCCCACTTACAGGGTCCGATACGCAGTATTTT. Translated: CASSPLTGSDTQYF.

This chain connects TRBV6-5 to TRBJ2-1, with 12 bases matching TRBD2. Trimming removed 6 bases from V and 0 bases from J; junction bases left unmatched: 0. Germline V gene data show CDR1 as MNHEY and CDR2 as SVGAGI. The CDR3 runs 15 residues. The CDR3 is CASRTSGSSYNEQFF. The DNA for the CDR3 is TGTGCCAGCAGGACTAGCGGGAGCTCCTACAATGAGCAGTTCTTC.

This clone was counted between two and nine times. The gene calls are TRBV18 and TRBJ2-7; 7 bases are a match to TRBD1. J gave up 1 base and V 0 bases, and 6 bases lay outside the gene matches. The length of the CDR3 is 16 residues. CDR1 is KGHSH, CDR2 LQKENI, per germline. CDR3 nucleotide sequence: TGTGCCAGCTCACCACCGGGACAGTTGAAGTCCTACGAGCAGTACTTC. As protein: CASSPPGQLKSYEQYF.

This clone came up a few times. The V call is TRBV7-3, the J call TRBJ2-2, with unresolved D. This CDR3 has 13 residues. The ends were cut back, 5 bases at V and 6 bases at J, with 10 bases in the middle. Germline CDR1 is SGHTA and CDR2 is FQGTGA. CDR3 nucleotides: TGTGCCAGCAGCCAAATTCCCTCCGGGGAGCTGTTTTTT. Its protein is CASSQIPSGELFF.

This chain links TRBV10-3 with TRBJ2-5; no clear D. CDR1 is ENHRY and CDR2 is SYGVKD in the germline V gene. Trimming took off 0 bases at V and 4 bases at J, with 6 bases between the two ends. This CDR3 contains 13 residues. In nucleotides, the CDR3 is TGTGCCATCAGTGAGTCTAGCCCAGAGACCCAGTACTTC. Translated, it gives CAISESSPETQYF.

This chain links TRBV6-1 with TRBJ1-4, with 12 bases aligning to TRBD1. The CDR3 consists of 15 residues. V gave up 4 bases and J gave up 8 bases; unmatched junction bases: 5. Germline CDR1 reads MNHNS; CDR2 reads SASEGT. In nucleotides, the CDR3 is TGTGCCAGCAGTGGACAGGGGACAGGGGGCGAAAAACTGTTTTTT. It yields the protein CASSGQGTGGEKLFF.

The genes are TRBV28 and TRBJ2-3; D not resolved. Germline V CDR1 and CDR2: MDHEN, SYDVKM. This CDR3 has 15 amino acids. V was trimmed by 6 bases and J by 0 bases, leaving 13 bases between them. The CDR3 is CASRTTRPSTDTQYF. In DNA form, the CDR3 reads TGTGCCAGCAGAACGACCCGGCCTAGCACAGATACGCAGTATTTT.

The rearrangement joins TRBV5-1 to TRBJ2-5, with 8 bases fitting TRBD1. V shed 4 bases, J shed 4 bases, and the junction held 6 bases outside the gene matches. This CDR3 is built from 14 residues. CDR1 is SGHRS, CDR2 YFSETQ, per germline. The CDR3 DNA is TGCGCCAGCAGCAGCCTGGACAGGGCAGAGACCCAGTACTTC. Protein sequence: CASSSLDRAETQYF.

This chain joins TRBV29-1 and TRBJ2-5; possible D gene TRBD2, 7 bases. The germline V and J ends were trimmed by 1 base and 7 bases, with 19 bases remaining between them. CDR3 length: 15 residues. Germline V lookup: CDR1 SQVTM, CDR2 ANQGSEA. The CDR3 reads CSVEGRRQGRGTQYF. Written as DNA, the CDR3 is TGCAGCGTTGAAGGCAGACGGCAGGGGAGGGGGACCCAGTACTTC. Using reference TRBV29-1 and TRBJ2-5 for the parts outside the CDR3, the full variable domain is SAVISQKPSRDICQRGTSLTIQCQVDSQVTMMFWYRQQPGQSLTLIATANQGSEATYESGFVIDKFPISRPNLTFSTLTVSNMSPEDSSIYLCSVEGRRQGRGTQYFGPGTRLLVL.

CDR3 sequence reads: CASSEYLDF. The CDR3 bases are TGTGCCAGCAGCGAGTACTTGGACTTC. The chain couples TRBV21-1 to TRBJ2-7; the table assigns TRBD2, which was not confirmed against the DNA. TRBV21-1 is an annotated pseudogene. This CDR3 contains 9 residues.

To note about this clone: A much larger clone is a single base away; this may be a read error. At the DNA level, this CDR3 is encoded by other sequences in the same sample as well. The chain joins TRBV7-9 to TRBJ1-1; D perhaps matches TRBD1 (6 bases). Trimming shortened V by 5 bases and J by 1 base, and 8 bases separated the two germline ends. The CDR3 has 13 amino acids. CDR1 SEHNR and CDR2 FQNEAQ come from the germline V gene (reference sequence). The CDR3 DNA reads TGTGCCAGCAGCCCACAGGGGAACACTGAAGCTTTCTTT. Protein sequence: CASSPQGNTEAFF.